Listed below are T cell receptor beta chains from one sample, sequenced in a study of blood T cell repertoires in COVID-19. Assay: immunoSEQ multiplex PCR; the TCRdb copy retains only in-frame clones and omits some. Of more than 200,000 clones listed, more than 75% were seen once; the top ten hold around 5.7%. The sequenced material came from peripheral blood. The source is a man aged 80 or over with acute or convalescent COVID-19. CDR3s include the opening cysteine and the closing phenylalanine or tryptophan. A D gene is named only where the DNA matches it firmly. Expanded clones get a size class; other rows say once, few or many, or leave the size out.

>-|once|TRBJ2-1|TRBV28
CASRDSSYNEQFF
TGTGCCAGCAGGGACAGCTCCTACAATGAGCAGTTCTTC
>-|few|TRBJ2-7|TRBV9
CASSVGEAGGAYEQYF
TGTGCCAGCAGCGTAGGTGAAGCGGGTGGAGCCTACGAGCAGTACTTC
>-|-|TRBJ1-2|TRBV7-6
CASSLADGRDGYTF
TGTGCCAGCAGCTTAGCCGACGGGAGAGATGGCTACACCTTC
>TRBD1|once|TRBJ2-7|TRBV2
CASSGEGTGAYEQYF
TGTGCCAGCAGTGGTGAGGGGACAGGGGCTTACGAGCAGTACTTC
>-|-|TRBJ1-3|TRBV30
CAWSRQGFSGNTIYF
TGTGCCTGGAGTAGGCAGGGGTTCTCTGGAAACACCATATATTTT
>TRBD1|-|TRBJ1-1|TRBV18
CASSRGTGGFDTEAFF
TGTGCCAGCTCACGCGGGACAGGGGGGTTTGACACTGAAGCTTTCTTT
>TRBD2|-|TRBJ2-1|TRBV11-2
CASSLDRAAGGYNEQFF
TGTGCCAGCAGCTTAGATAGGGCAGCGGGAGGCTACAATGAGCAGTTCTTC
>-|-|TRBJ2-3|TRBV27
CASSPRDFSTDTQYF
TGTGCCAGCAGTCCTCGGGACTTTAGCACAGATACGCAGTATTTT
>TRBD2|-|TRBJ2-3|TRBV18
CASSPLGGGGTDTQYF
TGTGCCAGCTCACCTCTGGGCGGGGGTGGTACAGATACGCAGTATTTT
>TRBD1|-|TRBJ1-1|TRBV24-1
CTTRETGAISEAFF
TGTACCACCAGGGAGACAGGGGCTATCTCTGAAGCTTTCTTT
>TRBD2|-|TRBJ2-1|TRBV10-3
CAISESGLANDEQFF
TGTGCCATCAGTGAGTCGGGACTAGCAAACGATGAGCAGTTCTTC
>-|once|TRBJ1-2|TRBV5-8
CASSDSRNYGYTF
TGTGCCAGCAGCGATTCGAGGAACTATGGCTACACCTTC
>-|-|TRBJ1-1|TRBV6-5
CASSYVLGSRGAFF
TGTGCCAGCAGTTACGTCCTTGGGTCCAGGGGAGCTTTCTTT
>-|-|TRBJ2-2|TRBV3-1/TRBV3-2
CASSLIQGSTGELFF
TGTGCCAGCAGCTTGATACAGGGTAGCACCGGGGAGCTGTTTTTT
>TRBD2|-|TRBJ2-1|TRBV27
CASSLWMTSGGQQFF
TGTGCCAGCAGTTTATGGATGACTAGCGGGGGACAGCAGTTCTTC
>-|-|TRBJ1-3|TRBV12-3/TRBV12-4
CASTLLGNTIYF
TGTGCCAGCACCCTACTTGGAAACACCATATATTTT
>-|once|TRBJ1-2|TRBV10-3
CAISESGGGYTF
TGTGCCATCAGTGAGTCTGGGGGGGGCTACACCTTC
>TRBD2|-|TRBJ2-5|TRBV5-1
CASSPGLAGEGETQYF
TGCGCCAGCAGCCCGGGACTAGCGGGAGAGGGGGAGACCCAGTACTTC
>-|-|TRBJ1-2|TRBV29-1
CSVAGLSGYTF
TGCAGCGTTGCAGGGTTGAGTGGCTACACCTTC
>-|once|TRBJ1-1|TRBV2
CASSLSTGPYTEAFF
TGTGCCAGCAGTCTATCGACAGGCCCGTACACTGAAGCTTTCTTT
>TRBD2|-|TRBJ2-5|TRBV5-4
CASSFTTSGQETQYF
TGTGCCAGCAGCTTTACGACTAGCGGGCAAGAGACCCAGTACTTC
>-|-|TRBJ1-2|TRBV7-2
CASSLVVGEAWGYTF
TGTGCCAGCAGCTTAGTTGTTGGGGAGGCGTGGGGCTACACCTTC
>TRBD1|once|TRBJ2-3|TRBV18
CASSSGQAPSTDTQYF
TGTGCCAGCTCATCAGGACAGGCCCCTAGCACAGATACGCAGTATTTT
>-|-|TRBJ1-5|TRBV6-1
CASSSQFSNQPQHF
TGTGCCAGCAGTTCACAGTTTAGCAATCAGCCCCAGCATTTT
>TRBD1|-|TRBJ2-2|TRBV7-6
CASRVRTGAANTGELFF
TGTGCCAGCAGAGTCAGGACAGGGGCAGCGAACACCGGGGAGCTGTTTTTT
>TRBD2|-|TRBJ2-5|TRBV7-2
CASSSGALTSGKETQYF
TGTGCCAGCAGCTCGGGTGCCCTGACTAGCGGGAAAGAGACCCAGTACTTC
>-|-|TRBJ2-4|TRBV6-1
CASSEGGPENIQYF
TGTGCCAGCAGTGAGGGGGGACCCGAAAACATTCAGTACTTC
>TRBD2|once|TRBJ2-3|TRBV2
CATGLAGGTDTQYF
TGTGCCACCGGACTAGCGGGAGGCACAGATACGCAGTATTTT
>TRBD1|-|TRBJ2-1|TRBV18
CASSPGQNNEQFF
TGTGCCAGCTCGCCGGGACAGAATAATGAGCAGTTCTTC